The 29 T cell receptor beta chains below all came from one sample that was sequenced in a study of T cell repertoires in cytomegalovirus infection (dated by TCRdb to about 2019). Their cognate antigens are unknown. Sequencing was performed on an Illumina HiSeq 1500. Using fastp at Q25 and MiXCR, TCRdb reprocessed the public reads and kept productive beta chains. CDR3 protein sequences are deduplicated, and each keeps its most common genes and DNA. This sample lists about half a million distinct CDR3 sequences; roughly a third were detected once. The ten largest make up roughly 16% of the sample. This sample's treatment or condition label indicates: in vitro stimulation with specific CMV peptide epitopes to enrich CMV-specific T cells. The sequences come from cultured PBMCs, collected from culture after CMV antigen stimulation. The receptors originated from a human donor in good health (CMV status not recorded). Some clones in this sample may be carry-over from other donors' samples.

The V and J genes are TRBV7-2 and TRBJ2-1; D is possibly TRBD2 (6 bases). Per the germline V gene, CDR1 is SGHTA and CDR2 is FQGNSA. Trimming cost V 4 bases and J 7 bases, with 29 bases left between them. This CDR3 contains 19 residues. In DNA, the CDR3 is TGTGCCAGCAGCTCCACCGGGGTTGCGGGAAGGATGGGTTTGAATGAGCAGTTCTTC. Encoded protein: CASSSTGVAGRMGLNEQFF.

V and J are TRBV6-5 and TRBJ1-1; unclear D gene. The CDR3 covers 15 residues. Trimming removed 2 bases from V and 0 bases from J, with 10 bases in between. Germline CDR1 reads MNHEY; CDR2 reads SVGAGI. CDR3 loop: CASSYGPYMNTEAFF. DNA for the CDR3: TGTGCCAGCAGTTACGGGCCCTACATGAACACTGAAGCTTTCTTT.

The rearrangement joins TRBV28 to TRBJ1-2, with D uncertain. Per the germline V gene, CDR1 is MDHEN and CDR2 is SYDVKM. The CDR3 consists of 16 residues. Deletions cut 3 bases from V and 10 bases from J, with 24 bases between. The CDR3 loop reads CASSLSSAGISAVYTF. The CDR3 coding sequence is TGTGCCAGCAGTTTGAGTTCGGCTGGAATCTCAGCTGTCTACACCTTC.

The genes are TRBV6-2 or TRBV6-3 and TRBJ2-7; D not resolved. The CDR3 is made up of 11 amino acids. Trimming took off 5 bases at V and 3 bases at J, with 5 bases between the two ends. Germline V gene sequence: CDR1 MNHEY, CDR2 SVGEGT. The CDR3 DNA reads TGTGCCAGCAGTGGCCACTACGAGCAGTACTTC. This translates into CASSGHYEQYF.

This chain uses TRBV5-1 with TRBJ1-1; D perhaps matches TRBD1 (6 bases). Trimming cost V 0 bases and J 1 base, with 13 bases left between them. Germline values: CDR1 SGHRS, CDR2 YFSETQ. The CDR3 contains 16 residues. The CDR3 loop reads CASSLVTDSANTEAFF. CDR3 nucleotide sequence: TGCGCCAGCAGCTTGGTGACGGACAGCGCGAACACTGAAGCTTTCTTT.

With respect to this clonotype: The junction and the germline gene differ at one end; a read error may be behind it. This sequence joins TRBV6-2 or TRBV6-3 and TRBJ2-7; 11 bases agree with TRBD2. CDR1 is MNHEY, CDR2 SVGEGT, per germline. This CDR3 spans 15 amino acids. CDR3 sequence: CASSALTGTSGFSHF. In DNA, the CDR3 is TGTGCCAGCAGCGCTCTTACCGGGACTAGCGGTTTCAGCCACTTC.

This clonotype was detected many times. The genes are TRBV7-8 and TRBJ2-1; 14 nucleotides agree with TRBD2. This CDR3 spans 17 amino acids. V was clipped by 5 bases and J by 6 bases; unmatched bases: 9. The germline gives CDR1 SGHVS, CDR2 FQNEAQ. Here the CDR3 reads CASSLVPGTSGSNEQFF. The CDR3 bases are TGTGCCAGCAGCCTGGTCCCCGGGACTAGCGGGAGCAATGAGCAGTTCTTC.

The V call is TRBV28, the J call TRBJ1-5; D unclear. V shed 2 bases and J shed 9 bases, with 17 bases lying between them. Germline lookup yields CDR1 MDHEN and CDR2 SYDVKM. The CDR3 length is 15 residues. The CDR3 reads CASSLSGLGMGPQHF. CDR3 nucleotides: TGTGCCAGCAGTTTAAGCGGGCTGGGTATGGGGCCCCAGCATTTT.

This clonotype was counted at least ten times. The chain recombines TRBV7-2 with TRBJ1-1; D is uncertain. The CDR3 is 13 amino acids. CDR1 SGHTA and CDR2 FQGNSA come from the germline V gene. Trimming took 1 base from V and 3 from J, leaving 6 bases between them. The CDR3 DNA reads as TGTGCCAGCAGCTTAGGCCGGTACACTGAAGCTTTCTTT. Translating gives CASSLGRYTEAFF.

The chain employs TRBV7-2 and TRBJ2-7; D remains unclear. This CDR3 spans 14 amino acids. The germline V and J ends were trimmed by 1 base and 2 bases, with 9 bases remaining between them. CDR1 and CDR2 (germline): SGHTA, FQGNSA. The CDR3 spells CASSLEGSPYEQYV. DNA for the CDR3: TGTGCCAGCAGCTTAGAGGGTAGCCCCTACGAGCAGTACGTC.

In this sample, this clonotype turned up a few times. This chain connects TRBV7-9 to TRBJ2-3; either TRBD1 or TRBD2 may supply D (5 bases each). CDR3 length: 15 residues. In germline, CDR1 is SEHNR, CDR2 FQNEAQ (reference sequence). The V and J ends lost 5 bases and 4 bases respectively, with 16 bases between them. This chain's CDR3 is CASSLGRTSADTQYF. DNA of the CDR3: TGTGCCAGCAGCCTGGGACGGACGAGTGCAGATACGCAGTATTTT.

This clonotype was detected only a few times. The chain employs TRBV11-2 and TRBJ2-7, with D possibly being TRBD1 (6 bases). The CDR3 runs 13 residues. Germline V gives CDR1 SGHAT, CDR2 FQNNGV. Trimming removed 4 bases at V and 3 bases at J, with 10 bases between. The CDR3 loop is CASSSDRNYEQYV. The CDR3, as DNA: TGTGCCAGCAGCTCGGACAGAAACTACGAGCAGTACGTC.

The sample holds a few counts of this clonotype. The CDR3 DNA follows: TGCAGCGTCGCCGGGACCTCCAATCAGCCCCAGCATTTT. Amino acid sequence: CSVAGTSNQPQHF. The chain links TRBV29-1 to TRBJ1-5; a possible D gene is TRBD1 (5 bases). V dropped 6 bases and J dropped 3 bases, with 12 bases sitting between them. Germline V gene lookup returns CDR1 SQVTM and CDR2 ANQGSEA. This CDR3 region has 13 residues.

The chain has TRBV4-1 and TRBJ2-3, with unresolved D. The CDR3 covers 16 residues. Germline V gene lookup returns CDR1 MGHRA and CDR2 YSYEKL. The germline V and J ends were trimmed by 0 bases and 2 bases, with 12 bases remaining between them. For the CDR3, the DNA is TGCGCCAGCAGCCAAGATTTACCGGGCCCCACAGATACGCAGTATTTT. It translates to CASSQDLPGPTDTQYF.

The rearrangement uses TRBV7-9 and TRBJ1-2; no clear D gene. CDR3 length equals 12 residues. CDR1 is SEHNR, CDR2 FQNEAQ, per germline (reference sequence). V lost 5 bases and J 2 bases, leaving 6 bases between the germline ends. CDR3: CASSMGNYGYTF. For the CDR3, the DNA is TGTGCCAGCAGCATGGGAAACTATGGCTACACCTTC.

This clonotype occurred many times. The rearrangement uses TRBV7-2 and TRBJ1-5; 7 bases are a match to TRBD1. CDR1 SGHTA and CDR2 FQGNSA come from the germline V gene. V trimming: 1 base; J trimming: 4 bases; junction bases outside the gene matches: 7. This CDR3 contains 16 residues. The CDR3: CASSLESAGGNQPQHF. CDR3 DNA: TGTGCCAGCAGCTTAGAATCAGCAGGGGGGAATCAGCCCCAGCATTTT.

The rearrangement links TRBV12-3 or TRBV12-4 to TRBJ2-5, with 10 bases fitting TRBD2. V lost 6 bases to trimming and J lost 4 bases; unmatched junction nucleotides: 2. This CDR3 has 13 residues. Here the CDR3 DNA reads TGTGCCAGCAGGTCTAGCGGGAGAGAGACCCAGTACTTC. The encoded protein is CASRSSGRETQYF.

CDR3 coding DNA: TGTGCCAGCAGTCCAGCTAGGGGCAATGAGCAGTTCTTC. Translated, it gives CASSPARGNEQFF. V gene TRBV12-3 or TRBV12-4 combines with J gene TRBJ2-1; TRBD1 might be the D (5 bases). The length of the CDR3 is 13 residues. The V end lost 5 bases, the J end lost 6 bases, and 11 bases lay between the germline ends.

In its sample, this clonotype was seen many times. The chain uses TRBV7-2 and TRBJ2-2; 10 positions agree with TRBD1. The CDR3 is made up of 14 amino acids. With 4 bases clipped from V and 5 bases from J, the junction kept 1 base outside the gene matches. Germline V gene data show CDR1 as SGHTA and CDR2 as FQGNSA. The CDR3 region has the DNA TGTGCCAGCAGCTCGGGACAGGGGACCGGGGAGCTGTTTTTT. Its translation: CASSSGQGTGELFF.

The chain carries TRBV18 and TRBJ1-3; TRBD1 might be the D (6 bases). Trimming pared 2 bases from V and 0 bases from J, leaving 14 bases between. Germline CDR1 KGHSH, CDR2 LQKENI. CDR3 length: 17 amino acids. The chain's CDR3 is CASSPRGGPSSGNTIYF. CDR3 coding DNA: TGTGCCAGCTCACCAAGGGGGGGTCCGAGCTCTGGAAACACCATATATTTT. The entire variable domain, with the rest obtained from reference TRBV18 and TRBJ1-3, is as follows: NAGVMQNPRHLVRRRGQEARLRCSPMKGHSHVYWYRQLPEEGLKFMVYLQKENIIDESGMPKERFSAEFPKEGPSILRIQQVVRGDSAAYFCASSPRGGPSSGNTIYFGEGSWLTVV.

The chain couples TRBV6-6 to TRBJ2-3; 9 bases align to TRBD2. J was trimmed by 6 bases and V by 9 bases; bases with no gene match: 7. This CDR3 has 13 amino acids. Germline V gene data show CDR1 as MNHNY and CDR2 as SVGAGI (reference sequence). CDR3 residues: CASVRREGDTQYF. The CDR3 DNA reads TGTGCCAGTGTAAGGCGGGAGGGCGATACGCAGTATTTT.

The chain links TRBV5-5 to TRBJ2-3, with no clear D. Deletions cut 0 bases from V and 6 bases from J, with 14 bases between. The CDR3 loop spans 15 amino acids. Per the germline V gene, CDR1 is SGHKS and CDR2 is YYEKEE (reference sequence). Written as DNA, the CDR3 is TGTGCCAGCAGCTTGGCCGGGCTGAACGAGGATACGCAGTATTTT. Translating it yields CASSLAGLNEDTQYF.

The chain is built from TRBV12-3 or TRBV12-4 and TRBJ1-6; D might be TRBD1 (6 bases). Deletions cut 3 bases from V and 7 bases from J, with 13 bases between. This CDR3 has 15 amino acids. The CDR3 reads CASSFTGHLNSPLHF. The CDR3 DNA reads TGTGCCAGCAGTTTCACGGGACACCTAAATTCACCCCTCCACTTT.

The V gene is TRBV7-3, the J gene TRBJ2-1; TRBD2 might be the D (6 bases). There are 16 residues in the CDR3. V lost 2 bases and J 8 bases, leaving 19 bases between the germline ends. Looked up from germline, CDR1 is SGHTA and CDR2 is FQGTGA. This CDR3 reads CASSLGVPSPGDEQFF. Written as DNA, the CDR3 is TGTGCCAGCAGCTTAGGGGTGCCTAGTCCGGGGGATGAGCAGTTCTTC.

The CDR3 bases are TGTGCCAGCAGCTTAGCCGGCCCCCAAGGAACCATGAACACCGGGGAGCTGTTTTTT. Encoded protein: CASSLAGPQGTMNTGELFF. The V call is TRBV7-2, the J call TRBJ2-2, with D hard to call. Trimming left V 0 bases short and J 1 base short, with 18 bases between. This CDR3 region has 19 residues. Per germline, CDR1 SGHTA and CDR2 FQGNSA.

The chain carries TRBV6-1 and TRBJ2-2; D is undetermined. Between the trimmed V and J ends, which lost 5 bases and 4 bases, there was a span of 11 bases. The CDR3 consists of 14 residues. CDR1 and CDR2 (germline): MNHNS, SASEGT. The CDR3 reads CASSWGDGTGELFF. The CDR3 region has the DNA TGTGCCAGCAGTTGGGGTGACGGCACCGGGGAGCTGTTTTTT.

This sequence joins TRBV15 and TRBJ1-5, with unresolved D. The germline V gene has CDR1 LNHNV and CDR2 YYDKDF (reference sequence). V lost 1 base and J lost 1, with 5 bases in between. CDR3 size: 14 residues. The CDR3 is CATSRAWSNQPQHF. The CDR3 coding sequence is TGTGCCACCAGCAGAGCCTGGAGCAATCAGCCCCAGCATTTT.

Only a few counts were recorded for this clonotype. The V and J genes are TRBV6-5 and TRBJ2-7; D gene unclear. This CDR3 is built from 13 residues. Germline CDR1 is MNHEY and CDR2 is SVGAGI. Trimming took off 5 bases at V and 3 bases at J, with 11 bases between the two ends. Here the CDR3 DNA reads TGTGCCAGCAGTCTCTCGGTAGGCTACGAGCAGTACTTC. It is translated as CASSLSVGYEQYF.

Only a few counts were recorded for this clonotype. V gene TRBV7-2 combines with J gene TRBJ1-1, with D unresolved. Trimming stripped 5 bases from V and 5 bases from J, with 15 bases between. From germline, CDR1 is SGHTA and CDR2 FQGNSA. This CDR3 contains 14 residues. CDR3 coding DNA: TGTGCCAGCAGCGTCTCCTCGGGTAGTACTGAAGCTTTCTTT. Protein product: CASSVSSGSTEAFF.